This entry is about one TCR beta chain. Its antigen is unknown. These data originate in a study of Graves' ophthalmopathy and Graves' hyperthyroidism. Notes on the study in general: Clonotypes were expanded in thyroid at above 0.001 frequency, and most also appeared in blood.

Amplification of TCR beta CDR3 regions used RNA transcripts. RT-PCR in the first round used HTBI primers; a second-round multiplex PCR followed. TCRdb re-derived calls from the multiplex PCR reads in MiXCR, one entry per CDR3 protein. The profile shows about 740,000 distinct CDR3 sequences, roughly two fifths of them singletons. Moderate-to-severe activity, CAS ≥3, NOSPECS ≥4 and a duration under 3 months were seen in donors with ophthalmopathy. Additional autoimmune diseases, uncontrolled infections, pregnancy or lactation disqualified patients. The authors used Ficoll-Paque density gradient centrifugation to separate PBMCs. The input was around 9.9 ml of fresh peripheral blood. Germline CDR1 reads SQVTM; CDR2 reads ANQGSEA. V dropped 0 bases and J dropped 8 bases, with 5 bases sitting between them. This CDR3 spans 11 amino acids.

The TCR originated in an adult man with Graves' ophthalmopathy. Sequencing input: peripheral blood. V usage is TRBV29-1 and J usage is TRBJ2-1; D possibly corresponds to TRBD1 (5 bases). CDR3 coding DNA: TGCAGCGTTGAAGAGGGGCATGAGCAGTTCTTC. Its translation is CSVEEGHEQFF.